Below are 25 T cell receptor beta chains sequenced from a single sample in a study of molecular identifiers for immune sequencing clone quantification. TCRdb reprocessed the PCR reads via MiXCR and lists one record per CDR3 protein. The data hold 35,000 to 45,000 distinct CDR3 sequences, with approximately 19% observed a single time. Material for sequencing was naive CD8+ T cells from blood, with Jurkat cell RNA spiked in. Regarding subset: FACS-sorted CD8+CD4-CCR7+CD45RA+ naive T cells. Receptor source: a human donor in good health. Some libraries in this study had Jurkat cell RNA spiked in.

The chain joins TRBV28 to TRBJ2-6, with 11 bases identical to TRBD1. This CDR3 region has 18 residues. V shed 3 bases and J 2 bases; nucleotides not matched to a gene: 6. CDR1 and CDR2 (germline): MDHEN, SYDVKM. CDR3: CASSFGQGAFAGANVLTF. In DNA form, the CDR3 reads TGTGCCAGCAGTTTCGGACAGGGGGCGTTTGCTGGGGCCAACGTCCTGACTTTC. Full variable domain (rest looked up from reference TRBV28 and TRBJ2-6): DVKVTQSSRYLVKRTGEKVFLECVQDMDHENMFWYRQDPGLGLRLIYFSYDVKMKEKGDIPEGYSVSREKKERFSLILESASTNQTSMYLCASSFGQGAFAGANVLTFGAGSRLTVL.

This clonotype showed up just a few times. The gene calls are TRBV7-9 and TRBJ1-6, with no clear D. Germline CDR1 SEHNR, CDR2 FQNEAQ (reference sequence). V was pared by 1 base and J by 4 bases, with 11 bases between. CDR3 size: 16 residues. CDR3 nucleotide sequence: TGTGCCAGCAGCTTAGGCGGTTTGGTTTATAATTCACCCCTCCACTTT. Amino acid sequence: CASSLGGLVYNSPLHF.

This clonotype was seen repeatedly, ten times or more. Here the CDR3 DNA reads TGTGCCAGCAGCTGGGCACAGGGGGCAATGAACACCATATATTTT. This sequence encodes CASSWAQGAMNTIYF. The chain joins TRBV7-9 to TRBJ1-3; 9 bases are shared with TRBD1. This CDR3 is 15 amino acids long. The germline V gene encodes CDR1 SEHNR and CDR2 FQNEAQ (reference sequence). With 4 bases clipped from V and 7 bases from J, the junction kept 8 bases outside the gene matches.

Worth noting for this clonotype: At one end, the junction sequence differs from germline, possibly due to a read error. The chain uses TRBV7-9 and TRBJ2-1; D might be TRBD2 (5 bases). The germline gives CDR1 SEHNR, CDR2 FQNEAQ (reference sequence). The CDR3 has 15 amino acids. CDR3 amino acids: CASIRGQNSYDEQFF. In DNA, the CDR3 is TGTGCCAGCATAAGAGGGCAGAACTCCTACGATGAGCAGTTCTTC. Drawing the rest from reference TRBV7-9 and TRBJ2-1, the complete variable domain is DTGVSQNPRHKITKRGQNVTFRCDPISEHNRLYWYRQTLGQGPEFLTYFQNEAQLEKSRLLSDRFSAERPKGSFSTLEIQRTEQGDSAMYLCASIRGQNSYDEQFFGPGTRLTVL.

Ten or more counts support this clonotype. The chain carries TRBV4-2 and TRBJ2-7; D call uncertain. Germline CDR1 is LGHNA and CDR2 is YNFKEQ. The V gene lost 2 bases and the J gene lost 5 bases, with 10 bases spanning the gap. The CDR3 consists of 13 residues. CDR3 DNA sequence: TGTGCCAGCAGCCAACCGGGCGGCCACGAGCAGTACTTC. It translates to CASSQPGGHEQYF.

This clonotype was observed a handful of times. The V call is TRBV12-3 or TRBV12-4, the J call TRBJ2-5; 7 bases align to TRBD2. This CDR3 comprises 17 residues. The J segment lost 4 bases and the V segment lost 6 bases, leaving 17 bases of the junction unmatched. CDR3 coding DNA: TGTGCCAGCAGCCCCACCCGACTAGCAGACCAAGGAGAGACCCAGTACTTC. It yields the protein CASSPTRLADQGETQYF.

As concerns this clonotype: This may stem from a read error, because a much larger clone lies one nucleotide away. The rearrangement joins TRBV6-2 or TRBV6-3 to TRBJ2-1; a weak D match, TRBD2 (5 bases). CDR1 is MNHEY, CDR2 SVGEGT, per germline. The CDR3 extends over 14 amino acids. The CDR3 loop reads CVSTPGIPYNEQFF. CDR3 DNA sequence: TGTGTCAGCACCCCCGGGATACCCTACAATGAGCAGTTCTTC.

This clonotype was detected only a few times. CDR3 DNA sequence: TGTGCCAGCAGCTTAGCGGGACTGATGGGTGAGCAGTTCTTC. Its protein is CASSLAGLMGEQFF. The chain is built from TRBV11-2 and TRBJ2-1; TRBD2 is a possible D gene (6 bases). V shed 1 base and J shed 9 bases, with 13 bases lying between them. This CDR3 is 14 amino acids long. Per germline, CDR1 SGHAT and CDR2 FQNNGV.

Ten or more counts support this clonotype. The rearrangement joins TRBV4-1 to TRBJ2-5; 11 bases align to TRBD2. This CDR3 comprises 15 residues. Per germline, CDR1 MGHRA and CDR2 YSYEKL. J lost 5 bases, V lost 0 bases, and 2 bases had no gene match. The chain's CDR3 is CASSQELAGAETQYF. The CDR3 region has the DNA TGCGCCAGCAGCCAAGAACTAGCGGGAGCGGAGACCCAGTACTTC.

In this sample, this clonotype turned up many times. The chain carries TRBV6-2 or TRBV6-3 and TRBJ2-3; 12 positions agree with TRBD2. The CDR3 sequence is 15 residues long. J was trimmed by 6 bases and V by 6 bases; bases with no gene match: 7. Germline V gene data show CDR1 as MNHEY and CDR2 as SVGEGT. CDR3 residues: CASRGLAGSSDTQYF. CDR3 nucleotide sequence: TGTGCCAGCAGAGGACTAGCGGGGAGCAGTGATACGCAGTATTTT.

In its sample, this clonotype was seen many times. The chain links TRBV12-3 or TRBV12-4 to TRBJ2-7, with D tentatively TRBD1 (5 bases). The V end lost 5 bases, the J end lost 4 bases, and 9 bases lay between the germline ends. The CDR3 extends over 12 amino acids. In DNA form, the CDR3 reads TGTGCCAGCAGTGCTACAGGTTACGAGCAGTACTTC. Protein product: CASSATGYEQYF.

The sample holds one count of this clonotype. It is likely a read error, because the conserved phenylalanine at the end of the CDR3 is missing. This chain joins TRBV6-5 and TRBJ1-4; D is ambiguous. V lost 6 bases, J lost 4 bases, and 12 bases lay in between. Germline CDR1 reads MNHEY; CDR2 reads SVGAGI. The CDR3 sequence is 14 residues long. Here the CDR3 DNA reads TGTGCCAGCAGGACTGGGTGGAGTAATGAAAAACTGTTTTCT. It is translated as CASRTGWSNEKLFS.

A note on this clonotype: This may arise from a read error, as a much more abundant clone is one base away. V gene TRBV30 combines with J gene TRBJ2-1, with D tentatively TRBD1 or TRBD2 (5 bases each). Per the germline V gene, CDR1 is GTSNPN and CDR2 is SVGIG (reference sequence). The CDR3 contains 12 residues. V gave up 2 bases and J gave up 8 bases, with 10 bases separating them. The CDR3 region has the DNA TGTGCCTGGAGTAGAGGGGACGATGAGCAGTTCTTC. Amino acids: CAWSRGDDEQFF.

The sample holds many counts of this clonotype. The chain recombines TRBV24-1 with TRBJ2-2; 8 bases align to TRBD2. V shed 3 bases and J 6 bases; nucleotides not matched to a gene: 11. The CDR3 has 17 amino acids. Germline CDR1 KGHDR, CDR2 SFDVKD. The CDR3 sequence is CATSDRTGLDRPGELFF. Written as DNA, the CDR3 is TGTGCCACCAGTGATCGAACGGGACTAGATAGACCCGGGGAGCTGTTTTTT.

This sequence joins TRBV7-7 and TRBJ2-3; D unresolved. V was shortened by 1 base and J by 3 bases, with 5 bases between the two germline ends. This CDR3 is 13 amino acids long. Germline CDR1 reads SSHAT; CDR2 reads FNYEAQ (reference sequence). The CDR3 protein is CASSLGWTDTQYF. The CDR3 DNA is TGTGCCAGCAGCTTAGGGTGGACAGATACGCAGTATTTT. Full variable domain (remainder filled in from reference TRBV7-7 and TRBJ2-3): GAGVSQSPRYKVTKRGQDVTLRCDPISSHATLYWYQQALGQGPEFLTYFNYEAQPDKSGLPSDRFSAERPEGSISTLTIQRTEQRDSAMYRCASSLGWTDTQYFGPGTRLTVL.

In this sample, this clonotype turned up a few times. The chain links TRBV4-3 to TRBJ2-1, with D hard to call. CDR3 size: 16 residues. Germline lookup yields CDR1 LGHNA and CDR2 YSLEER. V gave up 1 base and J gave up 5 bases, with 15 bases separating them. DNA for the CDR3: TGCGCCAGCAGCCAAGGGTTCGCGGCCCGAAACAATGAGCAGTTCTTC. Translation: CASSQGFAARNNEQFF.

The genes are TRBV29-1 and TRBJ2-1; maybe TRBD2 (6 bases). V lost 7 bases to trimming and J lost 6 bases, with 19 bases between them. The CDR3 is 14 residues long. Germline assignment: CDR1 SQVTM and CDR2 ANQGSEA. CDR3 bases: TGCAGCGCACCTGTGCTAGCGTTTTCCAATGAGCAGTTCTTC. Protein: CSAPVLAFSNEQFF.

This clonotype was recorded a few times. This may arise from a read error, as a much more abundant clone is one base away. The chain is built from TRBV25-1 and TRBJ2-7, with D maybe TRBD2 (5 bases). Germline CDR1 MGHDK, CDR2 SYGVNS. This CDR3 has 17 residues. In DNA, the CDR3 is TGTGCCAGCAGTGCCACACCTCTTAACGGGATCGTTTACGGGCAGTACTTC. Residues: CASSATPLNGIVYGQYF.

The chain recombines TRBV20-1 with TRBJ2-7; TRBD1 is a possible D gene (6 bases). The CDR3 runs to 13 residues. Germline V lookup: CDR1 DFQATT, CDR2 SNEGSKA (reference sequence). Trimming left V 0 bases short and J 4 bases short, with 10 bases between. The CDR3 sequence: CSARENQGYEQYF. The CDR3 DNA is TGCAGTGCTAGAGAGAACCAGGGGTACGAGCAGTACTTC.

With regard to this clonotype: It may be a read error: a sequence one base away is much more abundant. V usage is TRBV13 and J usage is TRBJ2-5, with 10 bases matching TRBD2. Germline V gene lookup returns CDR1 PRHDT and CDR2 FYEKMQ (reference sequence). The V gene end was trimmed by 8 bases and the J gene end by 2 bases; junction bases not matched to a gene: 8. The CDR3 runs to 15 residues. The CDR3 DNA is TGTGCCAGCGGCCCCCTAGCGGGAGCTCAAGAGACCCAGTACTTC. Translated, it gives CASGPLAGAQETQYF.

This clonotype was observed many times. The chain uses TRBV12-3 or TRBV12-4 and TRBJ1-5; 8 bases match TRBD1. V shed 8 bases, J shed 0 bases, and the junction held 6 bases outside the gene matches. This CDR3 contains 15 residues. The CDR3 protein is CASGSGQDSNQPQHF. CDR3 in DNA: TGTGCCAGCGGTTCGGGACAGGATAGCAATCAGCCCCAGCATTTT.

The sample holds a few counts of this clonotype. In DNA, the CDR3 is TGTGCCAGCAGGCGGGACAGCTCCTACGAGCAGTACTTC. Its translation is CASRRDSSYEQYF. The chain recombines TRBV6-2 or TRBV6-3 with TRBJ2-7; D may be TRBD1 (7 bases). CDR1 is MNHEY, CDR2 SVGEGT, per germline. V shed 6 bases and J shed 0 bases, with 9 bases lying between them. This CDR3 has 13 amino acids.

This clonotype showed up just a few times. The chain employs TRBV11-2 and TRBJ2-5; no reliable D call. Germline values: CDR1 SGHAT, CDR2 FQNNGV. Trimming took 4 bases from V and 5 from J, leaving 8 bases between them. The CDR3 is 12 residues long. As DNA, the CDR3 is TGTGCCAGCAGCTCGATAGTGGAGACCCAGTACTTC. It specifies CASSSIVETQYF.

Remarks on this clonotype: Since a much larger clone is just one base distant, this may be a read error. A read error is likely, as this CDR3 ends without the conserved phenylalanine or tryptophan. The CDR3 region has the DNA TGTGCCAGCAGTTCCCGACAGGGGATATCCCCCTACGAGCAGTACTCC. Residues: CASSSRQGISPYEQYS. The chain couples TRBV28 to TRBJ2-7; 8 nucleotides line up with TRBD1. V was clipped by 4 bases and J by 2 bases; unmatched bases: 10. Germline CDR1 MDHEN, CDR2 SYDVKM. CDR3 length: 16 amino acids.

On this clonotype itself: A clone one base away is much larger, so this may be a read error. This chain links TRBV6-2 or TRBV6-3 with TRBJ1-5, with D possibly being TRBD1 (5 bases). The CDR3 extends over 14 amino acids. The germline V gene encodes CDR1 MNHEY and CDR2 SVGEGT. V was shortened by 3 bases and J by 11 bases, with 17 bases between the two germline ends. The CDR3 sequence: CASSYFQTGFTQHF. The CDR3 region has the DNA TGTGCCAGCAGTTATTTTCAAACAGGCTTCACCCAGCATTTT.